These T cell receptor beta chains were read from a single sample in a study of T cells after yellow fever vaccination. TCRdb ran MiXCR on the 5' RACE reads and lists one entry per CDR3 protein. The sample consists of some 170,000 distinct CDR3 sequences, 9.3% of them appearing once. The source material was CD8+ T cells sorted from PBMCs, sampled 45 days after the yellow fever booster vaccination. These receptors were obtained from a young man who received the YFV17D yellow fever vaccine. Each CDR3 is given with its conserved first and last residue. A D gene is named only where the DNA matches it firmly. Some rows have no size entry. The others give once, few or many, or a class for an expanded clone.

clone size,V gene,J gene,CDR3 length,D gene,CDR3 protein,CDR3 DNA
-,TRBV10-3,TRBJ1-5,14,-,CAISESTSNQPQHF,TGTGCCATCAGTGAGTCTACCAGCAATCAGCCCCAGCATTTT
-,TRBV7-6,TRBJ2-3,14,-,CASSREPDTDTQYF,TGTGCCAGCAGCCGCGAGCCCGACACAGATACGCAGTATTTT
-,TRBV6-5,TRBJ1-1,13,-,CASRLTDGEEAFF,TGTGCCAGCAGACTCACGGACGGGGAAGAAGCTTTCTTT
few,TRBV7-9,TRBJ2-7,16,TRBD2,CASSLYPRGNSYEQYF,TGTGCCAGCAGCTTATATCCGCGGGGGAACTCCTACGAGCAGTACTTC
few,TRBV7-9,TRBJ1-1,15,TRBD1,CASSFKQGQDTEAFF,TGTGCCAGCAGCTTCAAACAGGGGCAGGACACTGAAGCTTTCTTT
few,TRBV7-3,TRBJ1-1,15,-,CASSPPGRQNTEAFF,TGTGCCAGCAGCCCCCCCGGACGGCAGAACACTGAAGCTTTCTTT
few,TRBV4-2,TRBJ1-5,15,-,CASSQEEYSNQPQHF,TGTGCCAGCAGCCAAGAGGAGTATAGCAATCAGCCCCAGCATTTT
few,TRBV6-1,TRBJ2-5,14,-,CASGADQFPETQYF,TGTGCCAGCGGAGCCGACCAATTCCCAGAGACCCAGTACTTC
many,TRBV4-2,TRBJ2-1,12,-,CASSQGPTEQFF,TGTGCCAGCAGCCAAGGGCCGACGGAGCAGTTCTTC
-,TRBV7-2,TRBJ2-1,14,TRBD2,CASSPGGGGYEQFF,TGTGCCAGCAGCCCCGGCGGGGGGGGCTATGAGCAGTTCTTC